This T cell receptor (beta chain) was retrieved from a study of cytotoxic CD8 clonotypes in ibrutinib-treated CLL. The overall study: After median about 5.5 years, around 14 stayed in remission, approximately twelve progressed; responses approximately 24 partial, 2 complete.

Using immunoSEQ multiplex PCR, the repertoire was profiled, and TCRdb retains in-frame clones only, with some absent. The sample records fewer than 200,000 clones, approximately 84% being singletons. The V gene end was trimmed by 4 bases and the J gene end by 4 bases; junction bases not matched to a gene: 9. The CDR3 totals 15 residues. The germline V gene has CDR1 SEHNR and CDR2 FQNEAQ (reference sequence). Notes on this clone: The target antigen is unknown.

Study findings and constraints: Patients had baseline clonality above age-matched healthy donors, and this clonality moved with circulating CD8+ T-cell counts. Public clonotypes (which were uncommon) either contracted or remained stable on treatment. Having risen at ibrutinib response, clonality had fallen back toward baseline by progression.

Source: PBMCs, taken after 24 months of ibrutinib treatment. The chain uses TRBV7-9 and TRBJ2-7; 8 bases align to TRBD2. The source is a human donor with chronic lymphocytic leukemia. This CDR3 is CASSSEGTSVYEQYF. The CDR3 bases are TGTGCCAGCAGCTCCGAGGGGACTAGTGTGTACGAGCAGTACTTC.